These 20 T cell receptor beta chains were sequenced from one sample in a study of blood T cells in healthy people across ages. A sample-barcoded 5' primer and a J-beta primer mix were used in a second PCR of roughly 7 to 11 cycles. TCRdb re-analysed the 5' RACE reads in MiXCR, keeping a single row per CDR3 protein. The sample holds approximately 1.5 million distinct CDR3 sequences; about 31% are singletons and the top ten take roughly 10%. The sequenced sample was blood. The receptor set was obtained from a woman under 40 in good health.

This rearrangement joins TRBV12-3 or TRBV12-4 to TRBJ1-1, with 8 bases identical to TRBD1. V shed 7 bases and J 0 bases; nucleotides not matched to a gene: 10. This CDR3 is built from 16 residues. Here the CDR3 reads CASTPDRAGMNTEAFF. CDR3 coding DNA: TGTGCCAGCACTCCGGACAGGGCAGGGATGAACACTGAAGCTTTCTTT.

The chain uses TRBV7-3 and TRBJ2-3; 9 nucleotides align to TRBD2. The junction had 8 bases not matched to a gene; V was cut back by 3 bases and J by 1 base. This CDR3 is 17 amino acids long. From germline, CDR1 is SGHTA and CDR2 FQGTGA. Here the CDR3 reads CASSFLPGLAGTDTQYF. The DNA of the CDR3 is TGTGCCAGCAGCTTTCTACCGGGACTAGCAGGCACAGATACGCAGTATTTT.

This chain uses TRBV7-8 with TRBJ1-4; tentative D call: TRBD1 (5 bases). The CDR3 is made up of 13 amino acids. V lost 5 bases to trimming and J lost 13 bases, with 17 bases between them. Germline V lookup: CDR1 SGHVS, CDR2 FQNEAQ. This CDR3 is CASSPPGTSGLFF. In DNA form, the CDR3 reads TGTGCCAGCAGCCCCCCCGGGACCTCGGGACTGTTTTTT.

A few counts support this clonotype. The genes are TRBV6-6 and TRBJ2-3; possible D gene TRBD2, 6 bases. The V end lost 7 bases, the J end lost 0 bases, and 20 bases lay between the germline ends. The CDR3 has 17 amino acids. Per germline, CDR1 MNHNY and CDR2 SVGAGI (reference sequence). The CDR3 here is CASIAHRGATSTDTQYF. DNA for the CDR3: TGTGCCAGCATCGCGCATCGCGGGGCGACTAGCACAGATACGCAGTATTTT.

A few counts support this clonotype. The rearrangement uses TRBV20-1 and TRBJ1-2, with D unresolved. Trimming stripped 6 bases from V and 0 bases from J, with 17 bases between. Germline V gene sequence: CDR1 DFQATT, CDR2 SNEGSKA (reference sequence). There are 15 residues in the CDR3. In DNA, the CDR3 is TGCAGTGCGGATGGCGGGCCCGACTCTAACTATGGCTACACCTTC. Translated: CSADGGPDSNYGYTF.

This clonotype has more than one count but fewer than ten. V is TRBV24-1 and J is TRBJ2-6, with D possibly being TRBD1 or TRBD2 (6 bases each). V lost 8 bases and J 3 bases, leaving 10 bases between the germline ends. The germline V gene encodes CDR1 KGHDR and CDR2 SFDVKD. The CDR3 is 14 residues long. CDR3 amino acids: CATKGGLGANVLTF. CDR3 nucleotides: TGTGCCACCAAAGGGGGGCTTGGGGCCAACGTCCTGACTTTC.

The rearrangement uses TRBV30 and TRBJ2-5; 9 nucleotides match TRBD2. In germline, CDR1 is GTSNPN, CDR2 SVGIG (reference sequence). V shed 0 bases, J shed 1 base, and the junction held 3 bases outside the gene matches. CDR3 length equals 15 residues. The CDR3 loop is CAWSVIAGAQETQYF. The DNA of the CDR3 is TGTGCCTGGAGTGTAATAGCGGGAGCCCAAGAGACCCAGTACTTC.

The chain has TRBV7-9 and TRBJ2-7, with D perhaps TRBD1 (5 bases). Germline V gene lookup returns CDR1 SEHNR and CDR2 FQNEAQ (reference sequence). Between the trimmed V and J ends, which lost 5 bases and 7 bases, there was a span of 21 bases. The CDR3 spans 15 residues. CDR3 bases: TGTGCCAGCAGCCTCCAACAGGCCCCATTAAGGGAGCAGTACTTC. Translating gives CASSLQQAPLREQYF.

This clonotype was seen only a few times. The chain employs TRBV7-2 and TRBJ1-1; 7 bases are shared with TRBD1. The germline V gene encodes CDR1 SGHTA and CDR2 FQGNSA. The CDR3 extends over 14 amino acids. Trimming cost V 6 bases and J 4 bases; bases outside gene matches: 8. The CDR3 DNA reads TGTGCCAGCAGTCCACAACAGGGGACCACTGAAGCTTTCTTT. This codes for CASSPQQGTTEAFF.

This clonotype was detected a few times. The chain carries TRBV9 and TRBJ2-3; 7 positions agree with TRBD1. Trimming at V came to 0 bases and at J to 3 bases, leaving 10 bases not matched to a gene. The CDR3 consists of 17 residues. The germline V gene has CDR1 SGDLS and CDR2 YYNGEE. The CDR3 DNA sequence: TGTGCCAGCAGCGTAGGTCAATGTACAGGGGTAACAGATACGCAGTATTTT. As protein: CASSVGQCTGVTDTQYF.

The rearrangement joins TRBV7-9 to TRBJ1-4; D perhaps matches TRBD1 (6 bases). This CDR3 has 13 amino acids. With 4 bases removed from V and 10 bases from J, the gap between germline ends came to 13 bases. Germline CDR1 and CDR2: SEHNR and FQNEAQ (reference sequence). CDR3 DNA: TGTGCCAGCAGCTCACTCGGGGGCGGAAAACTGTTTTTT. Translated: CASSSLGGGKLFF.

The sample holds many counts of this clonotype. V and J are TRBV4-2 and TRBJ1-6; possibly TRBD1 for D (6 bases). Germline CDR1 is LGHNA and CDR2 is YNFKEQ. This CDR3 contains 16 residues. V shed 0 bases and J shed 7 bases, with 13 bases lying between them. CDR3 amino acids: CASSQEVQGKNSPLHF. The CDR3 DNA follows: TGTGCCAGCAGCCAAGAAGTTCAGGGGAAGAATTCACCCCTCCACTTT.

The chain employs TRBV9 and TRBJ2-1; D unclear. Germline CDR1 is SGDLS and CDR2 is YYNGEE. V dropped 0 bases and J dropped 6 bases, with 4 bases sitting between them. The length of the CDR3 is 12 residues. CDR3 nucleotides: TGTGCCAGCAGCGTAGAGCCCAATGAGCAGTTCTTC. Encoded protein: CASSVEPNEQFF.

This clonotype came up a few times. V and J are TRBV7-3 and TRBJ2-1; the match to TRBD2 covers 8 bases. Germline CDR1 SGHTA, CDR2 FQGTGA. This CDR3 contains 15 residues. V was pared by 2 bases and J by 6 bases, with 6 bases of the junction left unmatched. Written as DNA, the CDR3 is TGTGCCAGCAGCTTAGACGGGAGGGGTCCCAATGAGCAGTTCTTC. Its protein is CASSLDGRGPNEQFF.

The chain uses TRBV4-1 and TRBJ2-2; D may correspond to TRBD1 or TRBD2 (5 bases each). Germline V CDR1 and CDR2: MGHRA, YSYEKL. The CDR3 extends over 14 amino acids. Trimming took 4 bases from V and 3 from J, leaving 9 bases between them. The DNA for the CDR3 is TGCGCCAGCAGCCGGGGACGATACACCGGGGAGCTGTTTTTT. It yields the protein CASSRGRYTGELFF.

This clonotype was seen more than once but under ten times. The V call is TRBV27, the J call TRBJ2-7, with 10 bases fitting TRBD1. The CDR3 sequence is 18 residues long. CDR1 and CDR2 from the germline V gene are MNHEY and SMNVEV (reference sequence). After removal of 3 bases from V and 3 bases from J, the junction contained 14 bases not matched to a gene. DNA of the CDR3: TGTGCCAGCAGTTTGTCCCCCTTCCGGGACAGGGGTAACTACGAGCAGTACTTC. Encoded protein: CASSLSPFRDRGNYEQYF.

The table lists this clonotype with many counts. The chain combines TRBV4-1 with TRBJ2-3; 9 nucleotides agree with TRBD1. This CDR3 contains 16 residues. The junction had 4 bases not matched to a gene; V was cut back by 3 bases and J by 0 bases. Germline CDR1 reads MGHRA; CDR2 reads YSYEKL. The CDR3 spells CASSHDGQGSTDTQYF. The CDR3 DNA reads TGCGCCAGCAGCCATGACGGACAGGGGAGCACAGATACGCAGTATTTT.

Only a few counts were recorded for this clonotype. The CDR3 spells CASGLAIIYNEQFF. The CDR3 DNA follows: TGTGCCAGCGGTCTAGCGATCATTTACAATGAGCAGTTCTTC. This chain joins TRBV12-3 or TRBV12-4 and TRBJ2-1; D perhaps matches TRBD2 (6 bases). The V and J ends lost 8 bases and 4 bases respectively, with 15 bases between them. The length of the CDR3 is 14 residues.

Of note for this clonotype: A much larger clone lies one base from this, so it may be a read error. The chain links TRBV4-1 to TRBJ2-3, with 8 bases matching TRBD1. This CDR3 has 15 residues. CDR1 is MGHRA and CDR2 is YSYEKL in the germline V gene. The DNA for the CDR3 is TGCGCCAGCAGCCGCGGTCAGGGGGCGGCAGATACGCGGTATTTT. Residues: CASSRGQGAADTRYF.

The chain employs TRBV12-3 or TRBV12-4 and TRBJ1-1, with D possibly being TRBD1 (5 bases). The CDR3 has 13 residues. V lost 4 bases to trimming and J lost 8 bases, with 14 bases between them. CDR3 nucleotide sequence: TGTGCCAGCAGTTCTTACTCGACAGAAGAAGCTTTCTTT. Translated: CASSSYSTEEAFF.